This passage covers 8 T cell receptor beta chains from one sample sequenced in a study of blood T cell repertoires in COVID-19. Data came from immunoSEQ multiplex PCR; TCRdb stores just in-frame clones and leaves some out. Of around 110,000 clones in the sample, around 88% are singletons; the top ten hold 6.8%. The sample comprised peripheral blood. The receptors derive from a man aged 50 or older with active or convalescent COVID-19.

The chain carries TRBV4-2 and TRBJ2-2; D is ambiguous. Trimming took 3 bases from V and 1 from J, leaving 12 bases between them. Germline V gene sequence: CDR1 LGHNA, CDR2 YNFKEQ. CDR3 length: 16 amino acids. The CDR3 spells CASSHGSTGNTGELFF. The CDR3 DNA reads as TGTGCCAGCAGCCACGGTAGCACCGGGAACACCGGGGAGCTGTTTTTT.

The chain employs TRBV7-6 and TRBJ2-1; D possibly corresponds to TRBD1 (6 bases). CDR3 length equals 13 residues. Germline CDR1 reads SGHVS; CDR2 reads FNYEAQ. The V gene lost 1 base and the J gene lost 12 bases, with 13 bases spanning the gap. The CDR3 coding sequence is TGTGCCAGCAGCTTAGGGGGGCCGCAGGCGCAGTTCTTC. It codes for CASSLGGPQAQFF.

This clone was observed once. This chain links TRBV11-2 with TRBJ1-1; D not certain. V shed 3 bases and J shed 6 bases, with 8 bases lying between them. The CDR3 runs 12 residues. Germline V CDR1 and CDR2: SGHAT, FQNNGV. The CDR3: CASSLRVPEAFF. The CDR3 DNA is TGTGCCAGCAGCTTGCGGGTCCCTGAAGCTTTCTTT.

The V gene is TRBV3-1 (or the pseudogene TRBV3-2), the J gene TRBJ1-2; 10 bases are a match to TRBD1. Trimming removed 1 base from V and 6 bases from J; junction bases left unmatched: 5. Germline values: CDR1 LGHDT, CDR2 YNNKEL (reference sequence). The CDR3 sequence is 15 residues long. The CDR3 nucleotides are TGTGCCAGCAGCCAAGTAGGGACAGGGGTTCATGGCTACACCTTC. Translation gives CASSQVGTGVHGYTF.

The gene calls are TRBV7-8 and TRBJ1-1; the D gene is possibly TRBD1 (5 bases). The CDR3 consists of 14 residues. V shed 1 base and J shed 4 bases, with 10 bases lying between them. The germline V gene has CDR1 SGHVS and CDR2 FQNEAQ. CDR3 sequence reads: CASSLGQTSTEAFF. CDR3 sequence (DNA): TGTGCCAGCAGCTTAGGACAGACAAGCACTGAAGCTTTCTTT.

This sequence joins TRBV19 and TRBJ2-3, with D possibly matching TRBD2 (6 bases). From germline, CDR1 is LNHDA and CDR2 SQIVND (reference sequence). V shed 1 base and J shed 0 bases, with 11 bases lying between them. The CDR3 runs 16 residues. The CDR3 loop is CASSIGVGTSTDTQYF. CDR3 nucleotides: TGTGCCAGTAGTATAGGGGTTGGGACTAGCACAGATACGCAGTATTTT.

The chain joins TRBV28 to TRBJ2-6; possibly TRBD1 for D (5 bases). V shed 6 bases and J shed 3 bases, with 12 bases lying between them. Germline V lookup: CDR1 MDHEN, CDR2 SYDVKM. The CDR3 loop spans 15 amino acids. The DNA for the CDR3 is TGTGCCAGCAGCCCTCCCAGGGATGGGGCCAACGTCCTGACTTTC. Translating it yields CASSPPRDGANVLTF.

DNA for the CDR3: TGTGCCAGCAGCTTAGCTCAGCGGGGAACCGGGGAGCTGTTTTTT. Encoded protein: CASSLAQRGTGELFF. V usage is TRBV7-6 and J usage is TRBJ2-2, with 7 bases aligning to TRBD2. CDR3 length: 15 amino acids. Germline V gene sequence: CDR1 SGHVS, CDR2 FNYEAQ. V lost 0 bases and J lost 5; bases outside the gene matches: 3.